The 3 T cell receptor beta chains listed next were all sequenced from one sample in a study of cytomegalovirus exposure and HLA in healthy donors. 13 Jbeta primers and 60 Vbeta primers were used for the PCR. The assay was immunoSEQ multiplex PCR, and TCRdb's table has in-frame clones only and misses some. The sample includes approximately 180,000 clones, 12% of them seen just once. The sequencing input was PBMCs. The receptor source for this set is a man aged 50 to 59 in good health and CMV-seropositive.

The V gene is TRBV19, the J gene TRBJ1-1; D gene unclear. The length of the CDR3 is 13 residues. The V gene lost 4 bases and the J gene lost 2 bases, with 8 bases spanning the gap. Germline CDR1 LNHDA, CDR2 SQIVND (reference sequence). The CDR3 DNA sequence: TGTGCCAGTAGTACTAAAAGAAACACTGAAGCTTTCTTT. Translating gives CASSTKRNTEAFF.

In the case of this clone: One end of the junction does not line up with germline, which may come from a read error. This chain links TRBV28 with TRBJ1-2, with 11 bases matching TRBD1. The CDR3 sequence is 15 residues long. Germline CDR1 and CDR2: MDHEN and SYDVKM. CDR3 sequence (DNA): TGTGCCAGCAGTGTCCGGACAGGGGGCGGCTATGGCTACGCCTTC. Encoded protein: CASSVRTGGGYGYAF.

As regards this clone: The same CDR3 also results from other DNA sequences found in this sample. V gene TRBV5-6 combines with J gene TRBJ2-7; 9 bases agree with TRBD2. CDR1 is SGHDT and CDR2 is YYEEEE in the germline V gene. The CDR3 loop spans 16 amino acids. V gave up 2 bases and J gave up 9 bases; unmatched junction bases: 15. The CDR3 sequence: CASSLRTSGGRAVQYF. For the CDR3, the DNA is TGTGCCAGCAGCTTAAGAACGAGCGGGGGGAGAGCAGTGCAGTACTTC.